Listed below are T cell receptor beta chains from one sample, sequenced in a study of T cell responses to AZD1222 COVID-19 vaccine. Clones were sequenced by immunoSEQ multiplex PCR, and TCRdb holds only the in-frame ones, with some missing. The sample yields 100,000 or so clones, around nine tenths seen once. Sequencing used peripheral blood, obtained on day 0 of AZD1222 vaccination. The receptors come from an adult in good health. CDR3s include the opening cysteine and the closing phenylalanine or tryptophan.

CAISGYGNTIYF | TRBV10-3
CASSQNPREGTDTQYF | TRBV3-1/TRBV3-2
CASSQDAGINEQFF | TRBV3-1/TRBV3-2
CANLLAGGPNEQFF | TRBV6-5
CSVDLHHF | TRBV29-1
CASSLPPYRFTVSEQYF | TRBV28
CASSQDRRGQVSGYTF | TRBV4-2
CASSEVGGNTEAFF | TRBV6-1
CASSLGFNQPQHF | TRBV18
CASSSGLQETQYF | TRBV6-5
CASGASGDTEAFF | TRBV19
CASSPGQGALSPYGYTF | TRBV2
CASSSFMLLAGGADTQYF | TRBV2
CASSLDTGIVATEAFF | TRBV11-2
CASYDTTGANVLTF | TRBV6-4
CASSPWQGVAGYTF | TRBV7-6
CASRPEGGGGYTF | TRBV2
CASSQDSRGGNQPQHF | TRBV3-1/TRBV3-2
CASSRDRTNTGELFF | TRBV6-4
CASSSSTSGNEQFF | TRBV5-1
CASSLGLAGVISYNEQFF | TRBV5-1
CASSVVAGYEQFF | TRBV9
CASSLDRKNTEAFF | TRBV27
CASSPGTGYGYTF | TRBV18
CASSSRTGYNEQFF | TRBV19
CASSPILGDEQYF | TRBV18
CASSRAGGRQETQYF | TRBV7-3
CASSPDRVKGYTF | TRBV18
CASSLPTEISEQYF | TRBV5-6
CASTASRNYEQYF | TRBV6-5
CASSPGQQTQETQYF | TRBV18
CASSQVHGSGYTF | TRBV3-1/TRBV3-2
CASSPFTGGHLNEQFF | TRBV6-2/TRBV6-3
CASSEWGSDQPQHF | TRBV6-1
CASSLPGQGIHEQYF | TRBV5-4
CASSQTSGGKNIQYF | TRBV28
CAVGERTAFLNNQPQHF | TRBV19
CASSHSRGGNTGELFF | TRBV3-1/TRBV3-2
CASSRPGQDYGYTF | TRBV4-2
CASSRDRDFNTEAFF | TRBV6-5
CASSLRPFLGYTF | TRBV28